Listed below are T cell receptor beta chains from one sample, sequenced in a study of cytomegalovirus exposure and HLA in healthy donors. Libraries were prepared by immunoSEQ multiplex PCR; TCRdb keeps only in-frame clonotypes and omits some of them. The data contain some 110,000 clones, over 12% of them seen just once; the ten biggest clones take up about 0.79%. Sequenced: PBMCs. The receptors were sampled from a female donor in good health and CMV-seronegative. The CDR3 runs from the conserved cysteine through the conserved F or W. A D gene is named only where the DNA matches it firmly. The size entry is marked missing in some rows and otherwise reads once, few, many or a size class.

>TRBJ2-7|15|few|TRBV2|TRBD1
CASSGGTGEVYEQYF
TGTGCCAGCAGCGGGGGGACAGGGGAGGTGTACGAGCAGTACTTC
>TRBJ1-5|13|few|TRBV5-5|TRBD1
CASSSGGSQPQHF
TGTGCCAGCAGTTCAGGGGGTAGCCAGCCCCAGCATTTT
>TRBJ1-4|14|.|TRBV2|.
CASSRQLTNEKLFF
TGTGCCAGCAGTCGACAGCTAACTAATGAAAAACTGTTTTTT
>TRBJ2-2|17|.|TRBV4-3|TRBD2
CASSRAGPPGDTGELFF
TGCGCCAGCAGCCGAGCGGGACCCCCGGGAGACACCGGGGAGCTGTTTTTT
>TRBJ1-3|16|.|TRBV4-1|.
CASSQGRATGGNTIYF
TGCGCCAGCAGCCAAGGGAGGGCCACGGGAGGAAACACCATATATTTT
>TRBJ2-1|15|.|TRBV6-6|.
CASSRSAGLKNEQFF
TGTGCCAGCAGTCGTTCGGCAGGGTTAAAGAATGAGCAGTTCTTC
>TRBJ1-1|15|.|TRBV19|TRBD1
CASSAYRGERTEAFF
TGTGCCAGTAGTGCGTACAGGGGGGAACGCACTGAAGCTTTCTTT
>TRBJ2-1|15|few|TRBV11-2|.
CASSSQGLMGNEQFF
TGTGCCAGCAGCTCCCAGGGTTTGATGGGCAATGAGCAGTTCTTC
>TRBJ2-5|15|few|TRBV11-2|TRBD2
CASSLNSGGQETQYF
TGTGCCAGCAGCTTAAATAGCGGGGGGCAAGAGACCCAGTACTTC
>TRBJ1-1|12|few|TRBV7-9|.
CASSLSSGEAFF
TGTGCCAGCAGCCTTTCCTCGGGGGAAGCTTTCTTT
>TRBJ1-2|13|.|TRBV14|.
CASSPDRAYGYTF
TGTGCCAGCAGCCCGGACAGAGCCTATGGCTACACCTTC
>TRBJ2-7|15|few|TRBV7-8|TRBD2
CASRTGTSGGHEQYF
TGTGCCAGCAGAACGGGGACTAGCGGGGGGCACGAGCAGTACTTC
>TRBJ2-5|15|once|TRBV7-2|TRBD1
CASSRQGDRGETQYF
TGTGCCAGCAGCAGACAGGGCGACAGAGGGGAGACCCAGTACTTC
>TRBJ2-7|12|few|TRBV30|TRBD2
CAWSFGLGEQYF
TGTGCCTGGAGTTTCGGACTAGGCGAGCAGTACTTC
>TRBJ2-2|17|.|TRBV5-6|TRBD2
CASSLDPTSVLTGELFF
TGTGCCAGCAGCTTGGATCCGACTAGCGTTCTCACCGGGGAGCTGTTTTTT
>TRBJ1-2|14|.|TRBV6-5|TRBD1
CASRRDRESDGYTF
TGTGCCAGCAGGCGCGACAGGGAATCTGATGGCTACACCTTC
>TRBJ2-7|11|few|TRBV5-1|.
CASGSTYEQYF
TGCGCCAGCGGCAGTACCTACGAGCAGTACTTC
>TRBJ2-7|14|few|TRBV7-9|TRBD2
CASSKLAEFYEQYF
TGTGCCAGCAGCAAACTAGCGGAGTTCTACGAGCAGTACTTC
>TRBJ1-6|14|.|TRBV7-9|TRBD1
CASSGDRGVIPLHF
TGTGCCAGCAGCGGAGACAGGGGAGTAATTCCCCTCCACTTT
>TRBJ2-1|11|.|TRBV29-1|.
CSSQQPNEQFF
TGCAGCTCACAACAGCCCAATGAGCAGTTCTTC
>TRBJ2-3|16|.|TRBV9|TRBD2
CASNGLAGGRADTQYF
TGTGCCAGCAATGGTTTGGCGGGGGGGCGGGCAGATACGCAGTATTTT